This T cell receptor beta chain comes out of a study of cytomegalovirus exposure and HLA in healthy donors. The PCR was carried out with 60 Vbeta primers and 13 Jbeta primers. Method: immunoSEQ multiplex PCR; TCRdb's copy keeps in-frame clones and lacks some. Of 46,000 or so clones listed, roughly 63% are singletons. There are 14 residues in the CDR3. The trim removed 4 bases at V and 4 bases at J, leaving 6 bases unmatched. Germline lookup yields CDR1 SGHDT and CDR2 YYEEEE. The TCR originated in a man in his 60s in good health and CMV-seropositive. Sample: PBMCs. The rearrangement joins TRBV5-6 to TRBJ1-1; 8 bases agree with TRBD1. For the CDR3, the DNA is TGTGCCAGCAGCCTAGGACAGGGTCCCACTGAAGCTTTCTTT. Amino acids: CASSLGQGPTEAFF.